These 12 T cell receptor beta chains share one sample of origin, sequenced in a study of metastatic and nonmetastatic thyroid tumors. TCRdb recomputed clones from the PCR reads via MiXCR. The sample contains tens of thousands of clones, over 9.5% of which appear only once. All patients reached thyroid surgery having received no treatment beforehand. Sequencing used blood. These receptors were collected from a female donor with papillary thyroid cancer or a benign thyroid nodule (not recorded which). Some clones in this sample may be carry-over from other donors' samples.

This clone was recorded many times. CDR3 bases: TGTGCCAGCAGCCAACAATGGGCCGGGCCTAACTATGGCTACACCTTC. Amino acid sequence: CASSQQWAGPNYGYTF. The rearrangement joins TRBV3-1 to TRBJ1-2; D call uncertain. Trimming cost V 2 bases and J 0 bases, with 13 bases left between them. CDR1 and CDR2 from the germline V gene are LGHDT and YNNKEL (reference sequence). This CDR3 spans 16 amino acids.

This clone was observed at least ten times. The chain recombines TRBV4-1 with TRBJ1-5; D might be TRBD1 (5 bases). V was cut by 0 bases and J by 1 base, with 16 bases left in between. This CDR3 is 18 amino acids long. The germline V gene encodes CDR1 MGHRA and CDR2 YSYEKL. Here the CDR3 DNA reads TGCGCCAGCAGCCAAGAATATGGGGGGGTGTTGAGCAATCAGCCCCAGCATTTT. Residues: CASSQEYGGVLSNQPQHF.

The CDR3 reads CASSLAGGLTDTQYF. The CDR3 DNA reads as TGTGCCAGCAGTTTAGCGGGAGGTCTCACAGATACGCAGTATTTT. The J gene is TRBJ2-3, the V gene TRBV28; TRBD2 matches at 8 bases. The CDR3 is made up of 15 amino acids. With 2 bases clipped from V and 2 bases from J, the junction kept 3 bases outside the gene matches. Germline values: CDR1 MDHEN, CDR2 SYDVKM.

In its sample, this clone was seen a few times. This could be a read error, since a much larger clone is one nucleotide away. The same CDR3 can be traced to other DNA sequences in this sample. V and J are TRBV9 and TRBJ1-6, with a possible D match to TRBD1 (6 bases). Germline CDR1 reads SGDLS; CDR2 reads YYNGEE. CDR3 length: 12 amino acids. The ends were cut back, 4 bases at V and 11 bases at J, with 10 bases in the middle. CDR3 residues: CASSLGGPPLHF. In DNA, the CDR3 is TGTGCCAGCAGCCTAGGGGGGCCACCCCTCCACTTT.

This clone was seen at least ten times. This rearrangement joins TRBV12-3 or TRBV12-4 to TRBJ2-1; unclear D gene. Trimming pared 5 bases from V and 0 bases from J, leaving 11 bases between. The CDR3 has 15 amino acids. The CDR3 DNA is TGTGCCAGCAGTACGCACTACAGCTCCTACAATGAGCAGTTCTTC. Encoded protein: CASSTHYSSYNEQFF.

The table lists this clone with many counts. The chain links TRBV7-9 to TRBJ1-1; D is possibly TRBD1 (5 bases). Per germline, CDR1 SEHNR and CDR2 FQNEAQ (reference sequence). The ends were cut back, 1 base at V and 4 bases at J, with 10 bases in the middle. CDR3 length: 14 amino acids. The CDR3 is CASSLDGGGTEAFF. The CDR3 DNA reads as TGTGCCAGCAGCTTAGACGGGGGTGGCACTGAAGCTTTCTTT.

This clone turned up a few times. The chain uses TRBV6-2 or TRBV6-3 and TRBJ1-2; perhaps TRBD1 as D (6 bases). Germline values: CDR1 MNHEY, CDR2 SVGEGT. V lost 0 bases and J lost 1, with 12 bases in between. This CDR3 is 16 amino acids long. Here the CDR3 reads CASSYSQMDSNYGYTF. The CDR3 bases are TGTGCCAGCAGTTACTCCCAAATGGACAGTAACTATGGCTACACCTTC.

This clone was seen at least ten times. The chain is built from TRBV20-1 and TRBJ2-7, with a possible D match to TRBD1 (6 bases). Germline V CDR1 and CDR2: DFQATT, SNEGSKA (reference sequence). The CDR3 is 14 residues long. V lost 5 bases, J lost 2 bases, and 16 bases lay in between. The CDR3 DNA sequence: TGCAGTGCTGTGGGGGCGGTATCTCCCTACGAGCAGTACTTC. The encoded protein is CSAVGAVSPYEQYF.

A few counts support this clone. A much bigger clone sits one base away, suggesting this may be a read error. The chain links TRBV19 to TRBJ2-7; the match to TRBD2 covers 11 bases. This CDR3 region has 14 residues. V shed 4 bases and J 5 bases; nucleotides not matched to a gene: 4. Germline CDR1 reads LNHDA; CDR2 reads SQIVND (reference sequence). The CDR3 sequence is CASSKLAGVHEQYF. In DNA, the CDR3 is TGTGCCAGTAGTAAACTAGCGGGAGTCCACGAGCAGTACTTC. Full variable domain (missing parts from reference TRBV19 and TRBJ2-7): DGGITQSPKYLFRKEGQNVTLSCEQNLNHDAMYWYRQDPGQGLRLIYYSQIVNDFQKGDIAEGYSVSREKKESFPLTVTSAQKNPTAFYLCASSKLAGVHEQYFGPGTRLTVT.

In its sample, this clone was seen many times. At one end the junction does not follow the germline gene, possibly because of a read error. DNA of the CDR3: TGTGCCGGCAGCCCTAACGGGGGCAGGATGAACACTGAAGCTTTCTTT. Its protein product is CAGSPNGGRMNTEAFF. This chain connects TRBV9 to TRBJ1-1, with D perhaps matching TRBD1 (6 bases). CDR1 and CDR2 from the germline V gene are SGDLS and YYNGEE. The length of the CDR3 is 16 residues.

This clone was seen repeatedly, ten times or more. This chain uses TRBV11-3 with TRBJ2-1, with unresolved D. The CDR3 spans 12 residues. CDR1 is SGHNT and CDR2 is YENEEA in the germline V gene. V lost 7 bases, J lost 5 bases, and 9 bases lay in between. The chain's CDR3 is CASTQSNNEQFF. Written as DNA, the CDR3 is TGTGCCAGCACTCAATCAAACAATGAGCAGTTCTTC.

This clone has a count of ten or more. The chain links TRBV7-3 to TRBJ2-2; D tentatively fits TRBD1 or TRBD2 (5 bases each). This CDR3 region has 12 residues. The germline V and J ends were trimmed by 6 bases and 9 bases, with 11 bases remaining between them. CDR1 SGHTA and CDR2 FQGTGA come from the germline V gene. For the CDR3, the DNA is TGTGCCAGCAGTCCAGGGAGCCGGGAGCTGTTTTTT. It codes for CASSPGSRELFF.